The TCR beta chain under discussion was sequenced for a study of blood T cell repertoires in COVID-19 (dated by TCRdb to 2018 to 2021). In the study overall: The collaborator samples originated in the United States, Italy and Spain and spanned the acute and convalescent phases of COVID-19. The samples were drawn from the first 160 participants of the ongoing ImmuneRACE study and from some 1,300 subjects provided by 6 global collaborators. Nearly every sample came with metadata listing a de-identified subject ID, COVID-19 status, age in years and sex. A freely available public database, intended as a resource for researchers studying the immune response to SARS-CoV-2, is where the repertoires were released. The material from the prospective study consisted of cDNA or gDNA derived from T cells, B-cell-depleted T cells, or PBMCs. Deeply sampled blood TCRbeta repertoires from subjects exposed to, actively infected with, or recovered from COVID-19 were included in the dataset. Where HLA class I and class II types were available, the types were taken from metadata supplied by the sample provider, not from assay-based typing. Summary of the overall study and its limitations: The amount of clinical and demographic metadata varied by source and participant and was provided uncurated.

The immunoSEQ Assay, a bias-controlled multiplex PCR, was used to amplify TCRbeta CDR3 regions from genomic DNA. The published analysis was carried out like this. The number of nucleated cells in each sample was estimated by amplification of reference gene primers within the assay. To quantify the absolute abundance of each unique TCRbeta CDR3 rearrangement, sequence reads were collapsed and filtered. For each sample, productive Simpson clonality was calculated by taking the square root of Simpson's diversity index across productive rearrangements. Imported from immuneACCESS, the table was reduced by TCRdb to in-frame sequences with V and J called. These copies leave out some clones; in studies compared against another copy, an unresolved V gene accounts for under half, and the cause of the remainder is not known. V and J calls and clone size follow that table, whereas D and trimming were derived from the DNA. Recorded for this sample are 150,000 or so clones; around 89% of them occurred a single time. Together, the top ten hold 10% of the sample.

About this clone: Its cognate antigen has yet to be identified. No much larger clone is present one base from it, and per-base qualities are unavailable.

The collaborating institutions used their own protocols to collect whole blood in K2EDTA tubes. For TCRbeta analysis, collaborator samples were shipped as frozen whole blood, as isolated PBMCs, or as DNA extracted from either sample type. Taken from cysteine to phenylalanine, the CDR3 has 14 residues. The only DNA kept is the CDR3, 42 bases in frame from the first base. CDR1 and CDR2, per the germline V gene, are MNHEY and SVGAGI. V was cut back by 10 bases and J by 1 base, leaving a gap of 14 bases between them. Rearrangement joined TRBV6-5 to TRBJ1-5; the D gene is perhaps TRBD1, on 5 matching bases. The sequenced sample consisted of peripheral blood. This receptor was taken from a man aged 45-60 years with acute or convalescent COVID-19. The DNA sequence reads TGTGCCACCCCGGGTGGGGGGAGCAATCAGCCCCAGCATTTT. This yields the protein CATPGGGSNQPQHF.